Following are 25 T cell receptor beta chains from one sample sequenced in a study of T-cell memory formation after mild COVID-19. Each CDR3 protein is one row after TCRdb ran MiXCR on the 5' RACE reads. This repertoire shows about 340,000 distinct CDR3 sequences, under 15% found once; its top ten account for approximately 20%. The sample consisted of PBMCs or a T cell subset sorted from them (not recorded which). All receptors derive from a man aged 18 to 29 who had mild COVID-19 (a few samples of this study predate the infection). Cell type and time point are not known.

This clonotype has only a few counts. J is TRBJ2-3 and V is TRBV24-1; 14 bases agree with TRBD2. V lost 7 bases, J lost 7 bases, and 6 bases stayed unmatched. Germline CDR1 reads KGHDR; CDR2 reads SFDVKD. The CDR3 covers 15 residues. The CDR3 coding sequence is TGTGCCACCAGCCCCGGGACTAGCGGGGGCTATACGCAGTATTTT. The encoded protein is CATSPGTSGGYTQYF.

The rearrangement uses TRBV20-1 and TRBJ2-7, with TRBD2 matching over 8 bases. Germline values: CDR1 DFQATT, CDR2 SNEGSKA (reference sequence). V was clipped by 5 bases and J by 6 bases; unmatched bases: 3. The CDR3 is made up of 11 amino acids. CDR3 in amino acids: CSAHSGVEQYF. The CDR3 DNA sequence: TGCAGTGCTCATAGCGGGGTCGAGCAGTACTTC.

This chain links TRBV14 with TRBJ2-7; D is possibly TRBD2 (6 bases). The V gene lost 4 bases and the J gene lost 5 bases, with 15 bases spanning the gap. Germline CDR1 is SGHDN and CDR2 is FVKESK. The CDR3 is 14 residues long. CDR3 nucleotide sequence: TGTGCCAGCAGCCCCACTCTGGGGGGAAACGAGCAGTACTTC. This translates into CASSPTLGGNEQYF.

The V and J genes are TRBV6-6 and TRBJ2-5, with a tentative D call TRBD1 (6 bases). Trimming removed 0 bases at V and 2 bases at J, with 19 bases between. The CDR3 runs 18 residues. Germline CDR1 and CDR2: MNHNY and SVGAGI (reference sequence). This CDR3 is CASSYSIGGFRGQETQYF. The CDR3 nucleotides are TGTGCCAGCAGTTACTCGATTGGGGGATTTAGGGGGCAAGAGACCCAGTACTTC.

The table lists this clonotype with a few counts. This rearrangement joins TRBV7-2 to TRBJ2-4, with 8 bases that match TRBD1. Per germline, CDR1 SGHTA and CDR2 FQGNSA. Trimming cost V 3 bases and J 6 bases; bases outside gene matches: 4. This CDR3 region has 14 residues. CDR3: CASSFRQGSNIQYF. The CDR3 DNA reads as TGTGCCAGCAGCTTCAGACAGGGGTCAAACATTCAGTACTTC. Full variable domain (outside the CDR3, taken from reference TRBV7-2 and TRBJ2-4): GAGVSQSPSNKVTEKGKDVELRCDPISGHTALYWYRQSLGQGLEFLIYFQGNSAPDKSGLPSDRFSAERTGGSVSTLTIQRTQQEDSAVYLCASSFRQGSNIQYFGAGTRLSVL.

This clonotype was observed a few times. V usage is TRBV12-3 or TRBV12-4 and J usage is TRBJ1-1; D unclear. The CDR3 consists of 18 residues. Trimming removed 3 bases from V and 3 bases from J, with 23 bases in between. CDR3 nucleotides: TGTGCCAGCAGTTTTTACTGGTCTAGGGTCAGTGAGGACACTGAAGCTTTCTTT. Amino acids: CASSFYWSRVSEDTEAFF.

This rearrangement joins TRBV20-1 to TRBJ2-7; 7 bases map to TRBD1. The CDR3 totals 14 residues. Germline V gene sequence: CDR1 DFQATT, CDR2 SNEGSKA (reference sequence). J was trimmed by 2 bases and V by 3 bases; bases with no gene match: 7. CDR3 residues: CSASPRGQTYEQYV. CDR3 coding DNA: TGCAGTGCTAGCCCACGGGGACAGACCTACGAGCAGTACGTC.

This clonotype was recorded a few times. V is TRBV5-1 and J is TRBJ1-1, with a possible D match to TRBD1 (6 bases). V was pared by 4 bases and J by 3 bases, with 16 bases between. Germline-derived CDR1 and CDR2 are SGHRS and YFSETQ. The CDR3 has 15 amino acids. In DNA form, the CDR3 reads TGCGCCAGCAGCGGGACCAGGGGTCTCGACACTGAAGCTTTCTTT. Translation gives CASSGTRGLDTEAFF.

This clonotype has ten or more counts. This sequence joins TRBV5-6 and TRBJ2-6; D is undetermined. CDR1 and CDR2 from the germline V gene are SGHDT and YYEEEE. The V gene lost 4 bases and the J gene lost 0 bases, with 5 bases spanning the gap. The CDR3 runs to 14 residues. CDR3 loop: CASSGDSGANVLTF. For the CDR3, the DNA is TGTGCCAGCAGCGGGGACTCTGGGGCCAACGTCCTGACTTTC.

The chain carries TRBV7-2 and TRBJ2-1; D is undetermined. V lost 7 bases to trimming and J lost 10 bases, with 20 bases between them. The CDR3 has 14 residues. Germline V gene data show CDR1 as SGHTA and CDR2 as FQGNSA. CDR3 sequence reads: CASTPLAASEEQFF. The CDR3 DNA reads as TGTGCCAGCACACCCCTCGCGGCTTCCGAAGAGCAGTTCTTC.

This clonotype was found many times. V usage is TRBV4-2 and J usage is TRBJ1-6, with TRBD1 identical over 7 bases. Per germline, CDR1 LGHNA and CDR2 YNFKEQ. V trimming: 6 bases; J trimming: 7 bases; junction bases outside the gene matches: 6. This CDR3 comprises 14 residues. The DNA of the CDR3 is TGTGCCAGCAGGAACAGGGGAAGGAATTCACCCCTCCACTTT. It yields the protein CASRNRGRNSPLHF.

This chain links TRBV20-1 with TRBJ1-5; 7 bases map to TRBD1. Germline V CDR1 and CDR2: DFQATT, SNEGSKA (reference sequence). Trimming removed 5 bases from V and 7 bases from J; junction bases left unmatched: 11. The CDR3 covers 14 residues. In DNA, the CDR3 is TGCAGTGCTCGCACAGGGTTACAGGGGCAGCCCCAGCATTTT. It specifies CSARTGLQGQPQHF.

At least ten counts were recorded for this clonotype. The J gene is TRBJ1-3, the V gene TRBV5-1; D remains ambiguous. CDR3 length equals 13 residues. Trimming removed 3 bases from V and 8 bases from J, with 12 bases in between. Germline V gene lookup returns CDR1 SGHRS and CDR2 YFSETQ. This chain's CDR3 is CASSYDSGDTIYF. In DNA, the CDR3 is TGCGCCAGCAGCTATGACTCGGGAGACACCATATATTTT.

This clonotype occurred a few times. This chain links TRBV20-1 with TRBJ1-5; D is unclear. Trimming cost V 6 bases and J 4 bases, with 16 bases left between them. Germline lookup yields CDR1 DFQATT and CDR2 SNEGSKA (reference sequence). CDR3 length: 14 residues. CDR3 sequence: CSAPRAGENQPQHF. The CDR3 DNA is TGCAGTGCACCTCGGGCCGGCGAAAATCAGCCCCAGCATTTT.

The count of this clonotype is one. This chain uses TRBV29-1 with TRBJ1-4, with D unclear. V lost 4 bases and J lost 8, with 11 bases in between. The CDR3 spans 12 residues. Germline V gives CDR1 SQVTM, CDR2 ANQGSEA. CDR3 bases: TGCAGCGTTGGGGAACGCCAGGAAAAACTGTTTTTT. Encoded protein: CSVGERQEKLFF.

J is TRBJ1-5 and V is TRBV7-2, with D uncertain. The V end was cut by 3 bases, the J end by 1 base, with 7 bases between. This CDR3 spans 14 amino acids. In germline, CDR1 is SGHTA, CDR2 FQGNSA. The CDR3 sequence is CASSFGVSNQPQHF. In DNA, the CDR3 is TGTGCCAGCAGCTTCGGAGTAAGCAATCAGCCCCAGCATTTT.

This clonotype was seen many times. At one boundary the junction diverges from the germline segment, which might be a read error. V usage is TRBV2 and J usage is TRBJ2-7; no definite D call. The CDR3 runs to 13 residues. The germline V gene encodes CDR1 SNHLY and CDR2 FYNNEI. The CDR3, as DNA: TGTGCCAGCGGTGACCTCAGTAGTGGGGAGCAGTACTTC. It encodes CASGDLSSGEQYF.

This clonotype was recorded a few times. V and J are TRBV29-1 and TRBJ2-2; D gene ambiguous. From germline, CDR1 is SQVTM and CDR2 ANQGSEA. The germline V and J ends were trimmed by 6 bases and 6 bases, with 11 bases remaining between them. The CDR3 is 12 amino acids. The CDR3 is CSVTTRAGELFF. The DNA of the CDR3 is TGCAGCGTCACTACCCGTGCCGGGGAGCTGTTTTTT.

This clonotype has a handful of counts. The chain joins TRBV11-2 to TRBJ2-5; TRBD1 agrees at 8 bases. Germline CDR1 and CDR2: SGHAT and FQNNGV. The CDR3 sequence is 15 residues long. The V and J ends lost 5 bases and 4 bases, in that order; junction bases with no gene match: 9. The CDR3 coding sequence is TGTGCCAGCAGCCCCGGGGGACAGGCTAGAGAGACCCAGTACTTC. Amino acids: CASSPGGQARETQYF.

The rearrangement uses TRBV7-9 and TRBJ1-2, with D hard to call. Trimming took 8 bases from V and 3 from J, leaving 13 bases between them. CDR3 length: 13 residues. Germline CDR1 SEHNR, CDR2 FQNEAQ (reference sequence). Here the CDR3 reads CASWLTGDYGYTF. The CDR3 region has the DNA TGTGCCAGCTGGTTGACTGGGGACTATGGCTACACCTTC.

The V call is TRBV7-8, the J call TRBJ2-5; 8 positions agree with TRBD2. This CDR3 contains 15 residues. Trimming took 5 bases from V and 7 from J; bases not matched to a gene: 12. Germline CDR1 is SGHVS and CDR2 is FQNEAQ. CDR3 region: CASSRGGGPGGTQYF. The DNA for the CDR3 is TGTGCCAGCAGCCGGGGGGGGGGCCCCGGTGGGACCCAGTACTTC.

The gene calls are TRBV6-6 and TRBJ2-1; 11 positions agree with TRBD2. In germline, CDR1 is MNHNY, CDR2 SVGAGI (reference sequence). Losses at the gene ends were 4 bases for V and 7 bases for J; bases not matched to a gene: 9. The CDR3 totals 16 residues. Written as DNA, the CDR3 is TGTGCCAGCAGTTCGGCTCTAGCGGGGGGTCCAAATGAGCAGTTCTTC. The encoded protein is CASSSALAGGPNEQFF.

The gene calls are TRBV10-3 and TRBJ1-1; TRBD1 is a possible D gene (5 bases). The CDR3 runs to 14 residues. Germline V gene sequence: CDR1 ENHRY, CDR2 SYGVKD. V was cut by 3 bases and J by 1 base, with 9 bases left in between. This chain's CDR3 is CAISEQAGNTEAFF. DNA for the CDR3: TGTGCCATCAGTGAACAGGCCGGGAACACTGAAGCTTTCTTT.

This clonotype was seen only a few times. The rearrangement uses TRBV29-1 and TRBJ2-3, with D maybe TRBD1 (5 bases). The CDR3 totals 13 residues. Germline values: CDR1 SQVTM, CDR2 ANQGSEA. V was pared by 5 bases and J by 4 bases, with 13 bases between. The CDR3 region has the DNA TGCAGCGTTTGGGCAGGGCCCCCAGATACGCAGTATTTT. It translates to CSVWAGPPDTQYF.

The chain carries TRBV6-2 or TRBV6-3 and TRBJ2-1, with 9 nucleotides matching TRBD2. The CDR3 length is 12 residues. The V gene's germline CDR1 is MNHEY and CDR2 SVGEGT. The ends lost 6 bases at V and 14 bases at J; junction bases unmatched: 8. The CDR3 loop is CASRTGTSWEFF. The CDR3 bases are TGTGCCAGCAGGACCGGGACTAGCTGGGAGTTCTTC.